A single sample gave rise to the 2 T cell receptor beta chains below, sequenced in a study of cytotoxic CD8 clonotypes in ibrutinib-treated CLL. TCRdb's table, derived via immunoSEQ multiplex PCR, lists solely in-frame clones and lacks some. The data contain approximately 140,000 clones, roughly 80% of them seen just once; the ten biggest clones take up about 29%. The specimen comprised PBMCs, sampled after 12 months of ibrutinib treatment. These TCRs come from a human donor with chronic lymphocytic leukemia.

V and J are TRBV5-1 and TRBJ1-2, with 10 bases identical to TRBD1. Germline V gene lookup returns CDR1 SGHRS and CDR2 YFSETQ. The CDR3 is 14 amino acids. The junction had 8 bases not matched to a gene; V was cut back by 4 bases and J by 8 bases. CDR3 residues: CASSPGQGDVGYTF. The CDR3, as DNA: TGCGCCAGCAGCCCCGGACAGGGGGATGTGGGCTACACCTTC.

This clone came up a few times. This sequence joins TRBV7-2 and TRBJ2-1; a possible D gene is TRBD2 (6 bases). Germline-derived CDR1 and CDR2 are SGHTA and FQGNSA. V was shortened by 5 bases and J by 1 base, with 21 bases between the two germline ends. The CDR3 has 18 residues. The CDR3 loop reads CASSRWVSVAASYNEQFF. The DNA of the CDR3 is TGTGCCAGCAGCCGCTGGGTTTCGGTAGCGGCTTCCTACAATGAGCAGTTCTTC.